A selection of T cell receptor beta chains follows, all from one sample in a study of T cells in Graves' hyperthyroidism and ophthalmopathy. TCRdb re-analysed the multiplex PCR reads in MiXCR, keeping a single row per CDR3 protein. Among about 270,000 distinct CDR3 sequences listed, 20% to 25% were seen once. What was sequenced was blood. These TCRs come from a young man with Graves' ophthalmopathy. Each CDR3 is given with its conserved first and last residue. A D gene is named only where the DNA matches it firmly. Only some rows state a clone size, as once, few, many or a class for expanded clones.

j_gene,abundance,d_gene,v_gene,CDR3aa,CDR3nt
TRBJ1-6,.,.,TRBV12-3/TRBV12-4,CASSLGLDNSPLHF,TGTGCCAGCAGTTTGGGTCTTGATAATTCACCCCTCCACTTT
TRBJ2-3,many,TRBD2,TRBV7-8,CASVSGRTDTQYF,TGTGCCAGCGTGAGCGGGAGGACAGATACGCAGTATTTT
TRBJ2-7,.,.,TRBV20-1,CSARDAEGYEQYF,TGCAGTGCTAGAGATGCAGAAGGCTACGAGCAGTACTTC
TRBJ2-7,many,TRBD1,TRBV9,CASSPDQGAGEQYF,TGTGCCAGCAGCCCCGATCAGGGGGCGGGGGAGCAGTACTTC
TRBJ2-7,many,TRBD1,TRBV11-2,CASSQINRRQGAIYEQYF,TGTGCCAGCAGCCAAATTAACAGACGACAGGGGGCTATCTACGAGCAGTACTTC
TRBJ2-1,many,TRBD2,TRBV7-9,CASSTGTSGRKQFF,TGTGCCAGCAGCACCGGGACTAGCGGGAGGAAGCAGTTCTTC
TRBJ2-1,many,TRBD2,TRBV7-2,CASSPSGRGYNEQFF,TGTGCCAGCAGCCCTAGCGGGAGGGGTTACAATGAGCAGTTCTTC
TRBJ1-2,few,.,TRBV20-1,CSARTVYGYTF,TGCAGTGCCAGGACAGTATATGGCTACACCTTC
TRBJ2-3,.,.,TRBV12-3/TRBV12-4,CASGLRDPTYTDTQYF,TGTGCCAGCGGCTTGCGGGACCCCACTTACACAGATACGCAGTATTTT
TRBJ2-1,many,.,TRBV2,CASRSTSGHSYNEQFF,TGTGCCAGCAGGTCCACCTCGGGACACTCTTACAATGAGCAGTTCTTC
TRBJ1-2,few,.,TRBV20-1,CSARGWGGGNYGYTF,TGCAGTGCTAGAGGCTGGGGGGGGGGGAACTATGGCTACACCTTC
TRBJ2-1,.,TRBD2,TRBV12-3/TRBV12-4,CASKVLGGHEQFF,TGTGCCAGCAAAGTTTTGGGAGGGCATGAGCAGTTCTTC
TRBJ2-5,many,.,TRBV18,CASSPTGETQYF,TGTGCCAGCTCACCCACCGGAGAGACCCAGTACTTC
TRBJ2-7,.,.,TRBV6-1,CASRYRHGTYEQYF,TGTGCCAGCAGGTACAGGCACGGGACCTACGAGCAGTACTTC
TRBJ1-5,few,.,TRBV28,CASSFRENYSNQPQHF,TGTGCCAGCAGTTTTCGGGAGAATTATAGCAATCAGCCCCAGCATTTT
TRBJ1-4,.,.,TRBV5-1,CASSSGPPRGEKLFF,TGCGCCAGCAGCTCTGGCCCCCCCAGGGGTGAAAAACTGTTTTTT
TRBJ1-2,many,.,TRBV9,CASSEEGRNYGYTF,TGTGCCAGCAGCGAAGAAGGCAGAAACTATGGCTACACCTTC
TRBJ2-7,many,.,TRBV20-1,CSARRGKPEQYF,TGCAGTGCTAGAAGAGGGAAACCAGAGCAGTACTTC
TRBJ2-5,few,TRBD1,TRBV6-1,CASNQRPSEQGVTQYF,TGTGCCAGCAATCAACGCCCATCCGAACAGGGGGTGACCCAGTACTTC
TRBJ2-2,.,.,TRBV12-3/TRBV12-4,CASSFGGRAGELFF,TGTGCCAGCAGTTTCGGCGGCCGGGCCGGGGAGCTGTTTTTT
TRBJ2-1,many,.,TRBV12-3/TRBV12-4,CASSFVHLYNEQFF,TGTGCCAGCAGTTTCGTACACCTATACAATGAGCAGTTCTTC